The next 26 T cell receptor beta chains were all read from a single sample in a study of blood T cell repertoires in COVID-19. Assay used: immunoSEQ multiplex PCR; TCRdb lists only in-frame clones, some missing. The sample lists 250,000 or so clones, about 87% occurring once. The specimen was peripheral blood. The receptors stem from a woman between 35 and 50 years old who had recovered from COVID-19.

The CDR3 sequence is CASRAEAREPQHF. As DNA, the CDR3 is TGTGCCAGCAGGGCAGAGGCCCGGGAACCCCAGCATTTT. This chain connects TRBV2 to TRBJ1-5; no clear D. Germline V CDR1 and CDR2: SNHLY, FYNNEI. The CDR3 contains 13 residues. The V end was cut by 6 bases, the J end by 10 bases, with 16 bases between.

This chain joins TRBV5-6 and TRBJ1-4; 9 bases are a match to TRBD1. CDR1 is SGHDT, CDR2 YYEEEE, per germline. The CDR3 length is 16 residues. Losses at the gene ends were 3 bases for V and 8 bases for J; bases not matched to a gene: 11. CDR3 in amino acids: CASSSIPGQGSEKLFF. In nucleotides, the CDR3 is TGTGCCAGCAGCTCCATCCCGGGACAGGGAAGCGAAAAACTGTTTTTT.

This rearrangement joins TRBV4-1 to TRBJ2-1; D not certain. Germline V CDR1 and CDR2: MGHRA, YSYEKL. Trimming cost V 0 bases and J 10 bases, with 7 bases left between them. The length of the CDR3 is 12 residues. CDR3 loop: CASSQDRREQFF. Written as DNA, the CDR3 is TGCGCCAGCAGCCAAGATCGGCGGGAGCAGTTCTTC.

The chain joins TRBV27 to TRBJ2-1; no clear D gene. There are 12 residues in the CDR3. The V gene's germline CDR1 is MNHEY and CDR2 SMNVEV (reference sequence). Trimming pared 6 bases from V and 2 bases from J, leaving 5 bases between. CDR3 protein: CASSQAYNEQFF. The CDR3 DNA is TGTGCCAGCAGCCAGGCCTACAATGAGCAGTTCTTC.

The gene calls are TRBV7-9 and TRBJ2-2, with D perhaps matching TRBD1 (5 bases). The V gene's germline CDR1 is SEHNR and CDR2 FQNEAQ (reference sequence). The V end lost 5 bases, the J end lost 9 bases, and 10 bases lay between the germline ends. This CDR3 contains 12 residues. The CDR3 protein is CASSLTDRELFF. DNA of the CDR3: TGTGCCAGCAGCCTCACGGACAGGGAGCTGTTTTTT.

A single count supports this clone. This chain connects TRBV30 to TRBJ2-3; 10 bases line up with TRBD2. The CDR3 has 13 amino acids. Per germline, CDR1 GTSNPN and CDR2 SVGIG (reference sequence). J was trimmed by 9 bases and V by 4 bases; bases with no gene match: 7. CDR3 DNA: TGTGCCTGGACTGCTAGCGGGGGAGGGACGCAGTATTTT. Translating it yields CAWTASGGGTQYF.

This clone was recorded at least ten times. The chain uses TRBV27 and TRBJ1-5; D remains ambiguous. This CDR3 contains 15 residues. Looked up from germline, CDR1 is MNHEY and CDR2 is SMNVEV (reference sequence). The V end lost 5 bases, the J end lost 9 bases, and 20 bases lay between the germline ends. CDR3 amino acids: CASSPTGGLGRPQHF. The CDR3 nucleotides read TGTGCCAGCAGTCCTACGGGCGGACTGGGGAGGCCCCAGCATTTT.

The V call is TRBV5-1, the J call TRBJ2-1, with D possibly TRBD2 on 6 matching bases. The ends were cut back, 3 bases at V and 0 bases at J, with 10 bases in the middle. CDR3 length equals 15 residues. CDR1 and CDR2 from the germline V gene are SGHRS and YFSETQ. CDR3 amino acids: CASSSDGSSYNEQFF. Here the CDR3 DNA reads TGCGCCAGCAGCTCGGACGGGAGCTCCTACAATGAGCAGTTCTTC.

CDR3 in DNA: TGTGCCAGCAGGGGGACTGTGGGGGCCAACGTCCTGACTTTC. Amino acid sequence: CASRGTVGANVLTF. The chain is built from TRBV7-2 and TRBJ2-6, with D maybe TRBD2 (6 bases). The germline V gene encodes CDR1 SGHTA and CDR2 FQGNSA. CDR3 length equals 14 residues. Between the trimmed V and J ends, which lost 6 bases and 4 bases, there was a span of 10 bases.

This chain joins TRBV7-2 and TRBJ1-1; D call uncertain. The germline V and J ends were trimmed by 3 bases and 4 bases, with 12 bases remaining between them. The germline V gene has CDR1 SGHTA and CDR2 FQGNSA. The CDR3 runs to 14 residues. CDR3 residues: CASSFTGRGTEAFF. CDR3 in DNA: TGTGCCAGCAGCTTTACGGGTCGCGGCACTGAAGCTTTCTTT.

The chain has TRBV9 and TRBJ1-5; TRBD1 matches 7 bases. The ends lost 1 base at V and 4 bases at J; junction bases unmatched: 5. Germline V lookup: CDR1 SGDLS, CDR2 YYNGEE. CDR3 length: 15 amino acids. CDR3 nucleotides: TGTGCCAGCAGCGTATCGGACAGGAAAAATCAGCCCCAGCATTTT. This encodes CASSVSDRKNQPQHF.

This clone was detected only once. The chain uses TRBV3-1 (or the pseudogene TRBV3-2) and TRBJ2-3, with 9 positions matching TRBD2. The junction had 9 bases not matched to a gene; V was cut back by 0 bases and J by 8 bases. The CDR3 is made up of 16 amino acids. CDR1 is LGHDT, CDR2 YNNKEL, per germline (reference sequence). The CDR3, as DNA: TGTGCCAGCAGCCAAGATCCTGCCGCGCGGGGGGGTACGCAGTATTTT. Its protein product is CASSQDPAARGGTQYF.

The J gene is TRBJ2-2, the V gene TRBV2; TRBD1 agrees at 7 bases. CDR3 size: 16 residues. CDR1 is SNHLY, CDR2 FYNNEI, per germline. The junction had 8 bases not matched to a gene; V was cut back by 6 bases and J by 1 base. For the CDR3, the DNA is TGTGCCAGCAGACCCGGACAGGCCGTGAACACCGGGGAGCTGTTTTTT. Translation: CASRPGQAVNTGELFF.

The chain joins TRBV5-1 to TRBJ1-2, with TRBD1 identical over 7 bases. Germline V lookup: CDR1 SGHRS, CDR2 YFSETQ. J lost 5 bases, V lost 2 bases, and 12 bases had no gene match. The CDR3 length is 16 residues. CDR3 amino acids: CASSFSLGTGDYGYTF. The DNA for the CDR3 is TGCGCCAGCAGCTTTTCTTTGGGTACAGGGGATTATGGCTACACCTTC.

This clone was seen a few times. The chain joins TRBV2 to TRBJ1-4, with 8 bases matching TRBD1. The CDR3 runs 14 residues. CDR1 and CDR2 from the germline V gene are SNHLY and FYNNEI. Losses at the gene ends were 3 bases for V and 8 bases for J; bases not matched to a gene: 5. As DNA, the CDR3 is TGTGCCAGCAGTGAGGGCAGGGGGCGAGAAAAACTGTTTTTT. It codes for CASSEGRGREKLFF.

J is TRBJ2-2 and V is TRBV2; 7 bases map to TRBD2. J gave up 9 bases and V 4 bases, and 11 bases lay outside the gene matches. Germline assignment: CDR1 SNHLY and CDR2 FYNNEI. The CDR3 runs 15 residues. The CDR3 region has the DNA TGTGCCAGCAGTGGGGCGGGGGATTGGTTGAGGGAGCTGTTTTTT. Translated, it gives CASSGAGDWLRELFF.

The chain joins TRBV5-1 to TRBJ2-3; TRBD1 matches 11 bases. Germline CDR1 and CDR2: SGHRS and YFSETQ. The V gene end was trimmed by 4 bases and the J gene end by 5 bases; junction bases not matched to a gene: 6. The CDR3 is made up of 15 amino acids. CDR3 sequence (DNA): TGCGCCAGCAGCCGGGGACAGGGGGTTGGAGATACGCAGTATTTT. It codes for CASSRGQGVGDTQYF.

This clone has just one count. This rearrangement joins TRBV19 to TRBJ1-6; D not certain. This CDR3 spans 15 amino acids. The V end lost 3 bases, the J end lost 4 bases, and 10 bases lay between the germline ends. Germline CDR1 LNHDA, CDR2 SQIVND (reference sequence). The CDR3 coding sequence is TGTGCCAGTAGTATCGGGGTCCGATATAATTCACCCCTCCACTTT. Protein sequence: CASSIGVRYNSPLHF.

The chain links TRBV5-4 to TRBJ2-1, with D perhaps TRBD1 (6 bases). V was clipped by 1 base and J by 11 bases, with 7 bases between them. The CDR3 runs to 11 residues. CDR1 SGHNT and CDR2 YYREEE come from the germline V gene (reference sequence). CDR3 sequence reads: CASSLRGKQFF. The CDR3 region has the DNA TGTGCCAGCAGCTTGAGGGGGAAGCAGTTCTTC.

V gene TRBV30 combines with J gene TRBJ1-5, with no clear D. The germline V gene has CDR1 GTSNPN and CDR2 SVGIG (reference sequence). The CDR3 length is 15 residues. The V and J ends lost 3 bases and 0 bases respectively, with 12 bases between them. The CDR3 coding sequence is TGTGCCTGGAGGCCGTCCGCGGGTAGCAATCAGCCCCAGCATTTT. Its translation is CAWRPSAGSNQPQHF.

J is TRBJ2-7 and V is TRBV12-3 or TRBV12-4, with 7 bases fitting TRBD2. The CDR3 covers 12 residues. V lost 3 bases, J lost 6 bases, and 2 bases stayed unmatched. CDR3 loop: CASSFSGGEQYF. CDR3 bases: TGTGCCAGCAGTTTTTCGGGGGGCGAGCAGTACTTC.

The gene calls are TRBV10-1 and TRBJ2-1; D might be TRBD1 (6 bases). Germline values: CDR1 WNHNN, CDR2 SYGVQD (reference sequence). The CDR3 sequence is 13 residues long. Between the trimmed V and J ends, which lost 4 bases and 6 bases, there was a span of 10 bases. CDR3 protein: CASSAGQLNEQFF. For the CDR3, the DNA is TGCGCCAGCAGTGCCGGACAGCTCAATGAGCAGTTCTTC.

This clone has just one count. The J gene is TRBJ1-5, the V gene TRBV18, with 8 bases matching TRBD1. The trim removed 4 bases at V and 3 bases at J, leaving 5 bases unmatched. The CDR3 has 15 residues. Looked up from germline, CDR1 is KGHSH and CDR2 is LQKENI. Here the CDR3 reads CASSQRQGYNQPQHF. The CDR3 nucleotides read TGTGCCAGCTCACAGCGACAGGGGTACAATCAGCCCCAGCATTTT.

This chain connects TRBV4-1 to TRBJ1-6, with D perhaps TRBD1 (6 bases). CDR1 and CDR2 (germline): MGHRA, YSYEKL. The CDR3 is 13 residues long. V lost 1 base, J lost 12 bases, and 10 bases lay in between. CDR3 bases: TGCGCCAGCAGCCAAGGACCGGGACAACCCCTCCACTTT. The encoded protein is CASSQGPGQPLHF.

The chain recombines TRBV18 with TRBJ2-7, with 7 bases matching TRBD1. Per germline, CDR1 KGHSH and CDR2 LQKENI. V lost 6 bases, J lost 2 bases, and 10 bases stayed unmatched. The CDR3 runs to 15 residues. The CDR3 sequence is CASSPGQALPYEQYF. CDR3 nucleotide sequence: TGTGCCAGCTCCCCCGGACAGGCCCTTCCCTACGAGCAGTACTTC.

Concerning this clone: Compared with germline, one end of the junction differs, possibly owing to a read error. The rearrangement joins TRBV12-3 or TRBV12-4 to TRBJ1-1; TRBD1 might be the D (5 bases). CDR3 length: 9 residues. Here the CDR3 reads CASGILQVF. The CDR3 DNA reads TGTGCCAGCGGGATTTTACAGGTGTTT.